A single sample is the source of the 17 T cell receptor beta chains below, sequenced in a study of T cells in narcolepsy. Only in-frame clones appear in the TCRdb table, and some are missing; sequencing was by immunoSEQ multiplex PCR. Seen here are some 25,000 clones, roughly 80% observed once, and the top ten hold less than 0.75%. The sequenced sample was CD45RA- memory CD4+ T cells from PBMCs. The receptors were sampled from a human donor with narcolepsy.

The gene calls are TRBV30 and TRBJ1-2; a possible D gene is TRBD1 (6 bases). In germline, CDR1 is GTSNPN, CDR2 SVGIG (reference sequence). The CDR3 length is 12 residues. Deletions cut 8 bases from V and 4 bases from J, with 14 bases between. CDR3 nucleotides: TGTGCCCGGGACAAAAGAGGCTATGGCTACACCTTC. This gives the protein CARDKRGYGYTF.

V is TRBV18 and J is TRBJ1-1; D is uncertain. This CDR3 spans 13 amino acids. With 0 bases removed from V and 5 bases from J, the gap between germline ends came to 7 bases. Germline CDR1 KGHSH, CDR2 LQKENI. CDR3 sequence reads: CASSPPSETEAFF. For the CDR3, the DNA is TGTGCCAGCTCACCACCCTCCGAGACTGAAGCTTTCTTT.

The chain carries TRBV9 and TRBJ1-1; a weak D match, TRBD1 (5 bases). The ends were cut back, 4 bases at V and 2 bases at J, with 21 bases in the middle. The CDR3 runs to 17 residues. Germline V gene data show CDR1 as SGDLS and CDR2 as YYNGEE. The CDR3: CASSPHPATVSNTEAFF. For the CDR3, the DNA is TGTGCCAGCAGCCCACATCCCGCGACAGTCTCTAACACTGAAGCTTTCTTT.

V is TRBV2 and J is TRBJ1-2; D remains ambiguous. V lost 3 bases and J 10 bases, leaving 9 bases between the germline ends. CDR1 is SNHLY and CDR2 is FYNNEI in the germline V gene. The CDR3 has 11 residues. CDR3 amino acids: CASSERADYTF. CDR3 nucleotide sequence: TGTGCCAGCAGTGAGAGGGCGGACTACACCTTC.

This clone was counted once. V usage is TRBV27 and J usage is TRBJ2-5, with 8 bases aligning to TRBD1. Germline V gene data show CDR1 as MNHEY and CDR2 as SMNVEV (reference sequence). The CDR3 is 16 amino acids. Trimming removed 1 base from V and 1 base from J; junction bases left unmatched: 5. The chain's CDR3 is CASSLFQGARQETQYF. The CDR3 region has the DNA TGTGCCAGCAGTTTATTTCAGGGGGCGCGCCAAGAGACCCAGTACTTC.

This chain uses TRBV6-6 with TRBJ1-6; no reliable D call. Between the trimmed V and J ends, which lost 4 bases and 11 bases, there was a span of 15 bases. Per germline, CDR1 MNHNY and CDR2 SVGAGI (reference sequence). The CDR3 contains 14 residues. In nucleotides, the CDR3 is TGTGCCAGCAGTTTAACAGTCTCTACTACACCCCTCCACTTT. Protein sequence: CASSLTVSTTPLHF.

J is TRBJ2-2 and V is TRBV9; 9 positions match TRBD1. The J segment lost 4 bases and the V segment lost 2 bases, leaving 0 bases of the junction unmatched. The CDR3 is made up of 14 amino acids. Germline CDR1 reads SGDLS; CDR2 reads YYNGEE. CDR3 sequence (DNA): TGTGCCAGCAGCGTGACAGGGGGCACCGGGGAGCTGTTTTTT. As protein: CASSVTGGTGELFF.

The chain employs TRBV27 and TRBJ2-5; D gene unclear. This CDR3 has 13 amino acids. With 2 bases removed from V and 0 bases from J, the gap between germline ends came to 4 bases. Germline V gene sequence: CDR1 MNHEY, CDR2 SMNVEV (reference sequence). Here the CDR3 reads CASSLGYQETQYF. CDR3 bases: TGTGCCAGCAGTTTAGGGTACCAAGAGACCCAGTACTTC.

This clone was seen just once. J is TRBJ1-5 and V is TRBV28; TRBD1 matches 7 bases. Germline loops: CDR1 MDHEN, CDR2 SYDVKM. The ends lost 3 bases at V and 6 bases at J; junction bases unmatched: 8. The CDR3 has 15 amino acids. As DNA, the CDR3 is TGTGCCAGCAGTTTCATCCAGGGGGGAAGTCAGCCCCAGCATTTT. It codes for CASSFIQGGSQPQHF.

Only one count was recorded for this clone. The V call is TRBV29-1, the J call TRBJ2-7, with 7 bases fitting TRBD2. The CDR3 is 14 amino acids. Germline V gene data show CDR1 as SQVTM and CDR2 as ANQGSEA. V shed 6 bases and J 3 bases; nucleotides not matched to a gene: 11. This CDR3 reads CSVRSGGNFYEQYF. The CDR3, as DNA: TGCAGCGTCCGGTCGGGGGGTAATTTCTACGAGCAGTACTTC.

This sequence joins TRBV19 and TRBJ1-1; D is possibly TRBD1 (6 bases). The V gene lost 11 bases and the J gene lost 0 bases, with 19 bases spanning the gap. Germline assignment: CDR1 LNHDA and CDR2 SQIVND (reference sequence). The CDR3 is 15 residues long. The CDR3 DNA follows: TGTGCCTCCGGGGGGGCAAAGAGGATGAACACTGAAGCTTTCTTT. It specifies CASGGAKRMNTEAFF. The whole variable domain, filled in from reference TRBV19 and TRBJ1-1, reads DGGITQSPKYLFRKEGQNVTLSCEQNLNHDAMYWYRQDPGQGLRLIYYSQIVNDFQKGDIAEGYSVSREKKESFPLTVTSAQKNPTAFYLCASGGAKRMNTEAFFGQGTRLTVV.

The chain has TRBV11-2 and TRBJ2-7; D possibly matches TRBD1 or TRBD2 (5 bases each). The CDR3 spans 15 residues. CDR1 and CDR2 (germline): SGHAT, FQNNGV. V gave up 1 base and J gave up 2 bases, with 12 bases separating them. The CDR3 bases are TGTGCCAGCAGCTTAGGCCGGGGACCCGCCTACGAGCAGTACTTC. It translates to CASSLGRGPAYEQYF. The variable domain in full, completed from reference TRBV11-2 and TRBJ2-7, reads EAGVAQSPRYKIIEKRQSVAFWCNPISGHATLYWYQQILGQGPKLLIQFQNNGVVDDSQLPKDRFSAERLKGVDSTLKIQPAKLEDSAVYLCASSLGRGPAYEQYFGPGTRLTVT.

The gene calls are TRBV28 and TRBJ1-3; 7 bases line up with TRBD1. J was trimmed by 2 bases and V by 8 bases; bases with no gene match: 6. This CDR3 has 14 amino acids. CDR1 and CDR2 from the germline V gene are MDHEN and SYDVKM. DNA of the CDR3: TGTGCCAGCTTACAGGGGAACCCTGGAAACACCATATATTTT. Translated, it gives CASLQGNPGNTIYF.

The chain combines TRBV19 with TRBJ1-3; D unclear. Germline CDR1 reads LNHDA; CDR2 reads SQIVND (reference sequence). V was clipped by 3 bases and J by 10 bases, with 10 bases between them. The CDR3 contains 12 residues. The CDR3 here is CASSITRGTIYF. The CDR3 bases are TGTGCCAGTAGTATTACACGGGGTACCATATATTTT.

The chain combines TRBV5-6 with TRBJ2-1; D remains ambiguous. CDR1 is SGHDT, CDR2 YYEEEE, per germline. V lost 2 bases, J lost 7 bases, and 13 bases lay in between. This CDR3 region has 14 residues. The DNA of the CDR3 is TGTGCCAGCAGCTTAATTTCCGATGTGAATGAGCAGTTCTTC. Translated, it gives CASSLISDVNEQFF.

This sequence joins TRBV7-3 and TRBJ2-1, with D perhaps TRBD1 or TRBD2 (5 bases each). This CDR3 has 15 amino acids. Looked up from germline, CDR1 is SGHTA and CDR2 is FQGTGA. Trimming shortened V by 1 base and J by 5 bases, and 12 bases separated the two germline ends. CDR3 region: CASSLSVRGHNEQFF. Here the CDR3 DNA reads TGTGCCAGCAGCTTAAGTGTACGGGGACACAATGAGCAGTTCTTC.

The chain uses TRBV5-1 and TRBJ2-1; D perhaps matches TRBD2 (6 bases). Germline-derived CDR1 and CDR2 are SGHRS and YFSETQ. The CDR3 totals 13 residues. The V gene lost 4 bases and the J gene lost 8 bases, with 13 bases spanning the gap. The CDR3: CASSAGPQDEQFF. In nucleotides, the CDR3 is TGCGCCAGCAGCGCGGGACCCCAGGATGAGCAGTTCTTC. Full variable domain (missing parts from reference TRBV5-1 and TRBJ2-1): KAGVTQTPRYLIKTRGQQVTLSCSPISGHRSVSWYQQTPGQGLQFLFEYFSETQRNKGNFPGRFSGRQFSNSRSEMNVSTLELGDSALYLCASSAGPQDEQFFGPGTRLTVL.